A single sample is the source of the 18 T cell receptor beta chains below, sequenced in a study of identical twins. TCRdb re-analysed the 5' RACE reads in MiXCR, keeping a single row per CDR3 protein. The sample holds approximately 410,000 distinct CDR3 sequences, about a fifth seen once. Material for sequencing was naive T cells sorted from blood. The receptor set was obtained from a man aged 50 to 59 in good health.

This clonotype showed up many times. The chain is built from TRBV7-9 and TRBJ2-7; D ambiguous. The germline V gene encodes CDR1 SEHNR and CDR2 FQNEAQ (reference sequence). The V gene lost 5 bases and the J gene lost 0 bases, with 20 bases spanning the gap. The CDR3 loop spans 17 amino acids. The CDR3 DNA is TGTGCCAGCAGCCCCCCCATTGGCCAAGGCCTCTCCTACGAGCAGTACTTC. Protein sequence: CASSPPIGQGLSYEQYF.

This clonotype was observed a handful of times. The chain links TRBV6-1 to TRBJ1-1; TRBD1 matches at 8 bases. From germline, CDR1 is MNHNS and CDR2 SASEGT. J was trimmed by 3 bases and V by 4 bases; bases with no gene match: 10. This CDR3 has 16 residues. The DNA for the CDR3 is TGTGCCAGCAGTGCCTACAGGGGGAGAGTTTACACTGAAGCTTTCTTT. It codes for CASSAYRGRVYTEAFF.

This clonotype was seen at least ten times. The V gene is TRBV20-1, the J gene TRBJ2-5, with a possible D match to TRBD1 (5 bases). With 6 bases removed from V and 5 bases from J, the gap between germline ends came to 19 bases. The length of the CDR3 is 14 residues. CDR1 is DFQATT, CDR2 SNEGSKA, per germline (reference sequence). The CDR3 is CSASLGQHWETQYF. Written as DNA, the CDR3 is TGCAGTGCCTCCTTAGGACAACATTGGGAGACCCAGTACTTC.

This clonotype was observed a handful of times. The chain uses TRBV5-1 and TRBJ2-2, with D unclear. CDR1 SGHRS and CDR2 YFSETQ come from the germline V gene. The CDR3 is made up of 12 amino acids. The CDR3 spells CVLRQNTGELFF. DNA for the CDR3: TGCGTCTTAAGGCAGAACACCGGGGAGCTGTTTTTT.

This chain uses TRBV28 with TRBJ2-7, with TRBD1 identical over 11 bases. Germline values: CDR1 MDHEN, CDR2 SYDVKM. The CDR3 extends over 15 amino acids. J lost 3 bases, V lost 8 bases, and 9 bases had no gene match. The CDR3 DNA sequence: TGTGCCAGCCGTTCGGGGACAGGGGGTTTCTACGAGCAGTACTTC. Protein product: CASRSGTGGFYEQYF.

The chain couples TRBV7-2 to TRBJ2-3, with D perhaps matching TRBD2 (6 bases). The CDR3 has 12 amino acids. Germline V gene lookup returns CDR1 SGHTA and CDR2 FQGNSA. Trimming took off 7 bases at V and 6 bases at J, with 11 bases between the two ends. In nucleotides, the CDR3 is TGTGCCAGCAACCCCGCGGGGGATACGCAGTATTTT. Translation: CASNPAGDTQYF.

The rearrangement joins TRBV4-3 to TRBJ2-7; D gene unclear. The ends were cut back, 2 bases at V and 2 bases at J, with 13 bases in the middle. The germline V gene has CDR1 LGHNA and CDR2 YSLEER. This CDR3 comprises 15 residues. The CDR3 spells CASSQYESATYEQYF. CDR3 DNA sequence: TGCGCCAGCAGCCAATATGAATCAGCCACCTACGAGCAGTACTTC.

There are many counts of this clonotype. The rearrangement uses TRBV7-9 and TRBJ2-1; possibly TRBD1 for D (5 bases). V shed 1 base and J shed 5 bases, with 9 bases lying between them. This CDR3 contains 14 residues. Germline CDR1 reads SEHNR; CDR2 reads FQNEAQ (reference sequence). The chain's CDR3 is CASSLGGPNNEQFF. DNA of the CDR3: TGTGCCAGCAGCTTAGGGGGCCCGAACAATGAGCAGTTCTTC.

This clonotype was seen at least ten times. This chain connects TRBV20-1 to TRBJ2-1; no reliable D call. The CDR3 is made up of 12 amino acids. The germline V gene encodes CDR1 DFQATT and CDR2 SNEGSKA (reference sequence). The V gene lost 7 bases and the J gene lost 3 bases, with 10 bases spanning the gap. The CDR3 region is CSGLVLYNEQFF. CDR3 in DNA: TGCAGTGGGTTGGTCCTCTACAATGAGCAGTTCTTC.

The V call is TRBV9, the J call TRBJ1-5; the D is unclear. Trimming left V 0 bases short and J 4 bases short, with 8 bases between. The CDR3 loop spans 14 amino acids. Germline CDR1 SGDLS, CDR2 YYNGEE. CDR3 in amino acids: CASSVEGVNQPQHF. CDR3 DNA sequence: TGTGCCAGCAGCGTAGAGGGAGTTAATCAGCCCCAGCATTTT.

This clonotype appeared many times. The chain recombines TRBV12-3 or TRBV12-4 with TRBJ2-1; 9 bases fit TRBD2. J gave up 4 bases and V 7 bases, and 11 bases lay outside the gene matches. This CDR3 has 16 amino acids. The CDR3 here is CASTFGLAGLYNEQFF. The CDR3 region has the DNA TGTGCCAGCACTTTTGGGCTAGCGGGGTTGTACAATGAGCAGTTCTTC.

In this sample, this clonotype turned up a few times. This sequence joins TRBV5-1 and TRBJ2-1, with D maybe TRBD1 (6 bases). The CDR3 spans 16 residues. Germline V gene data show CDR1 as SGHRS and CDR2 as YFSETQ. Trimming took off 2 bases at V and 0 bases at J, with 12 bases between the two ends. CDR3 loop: CASSLSGTSSYNEQFF. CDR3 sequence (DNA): TGCGCCAGCAGCTTATCCGGGACAAGCTCCTACAATGAGCAGTTCTTC. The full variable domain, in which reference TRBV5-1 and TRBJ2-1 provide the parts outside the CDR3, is KAGVTQTPRYLIKTRGQQVTLSCSPISGHRSVSWYQQTPGQGLQFLFEYFSETQRNKGNFPGRFSGRQFSNSRSEMNVSTLELGDSALYLCASSLSGTSSYNEQFFGPGTRLTVL.

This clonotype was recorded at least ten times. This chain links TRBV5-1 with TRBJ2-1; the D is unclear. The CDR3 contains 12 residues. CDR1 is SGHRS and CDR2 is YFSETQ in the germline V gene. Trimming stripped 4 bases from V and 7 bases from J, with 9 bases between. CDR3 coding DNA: TGCGCCAGCAGCGTAACAGATAATGAGCAGTTCTTC. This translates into CASSVTDNEQFF.

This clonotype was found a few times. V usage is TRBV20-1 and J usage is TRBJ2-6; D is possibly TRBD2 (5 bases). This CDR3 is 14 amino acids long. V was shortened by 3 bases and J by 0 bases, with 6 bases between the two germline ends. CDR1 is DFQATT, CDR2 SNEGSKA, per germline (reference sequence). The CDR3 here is CSARDFSGANVLTF. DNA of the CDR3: TGCAGTGCTAGGGACTTCTCTGGGGCCAACGTCCTGACTTTC.

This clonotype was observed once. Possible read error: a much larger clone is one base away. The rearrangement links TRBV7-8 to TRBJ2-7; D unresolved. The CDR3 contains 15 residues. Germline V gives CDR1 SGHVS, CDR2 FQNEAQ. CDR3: CAGSLGPSSLNEQYF. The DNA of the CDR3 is TGTGCCGGCAGCTTAGGGCCGAGCAGTCTCAACGAGCAGTACTTC.

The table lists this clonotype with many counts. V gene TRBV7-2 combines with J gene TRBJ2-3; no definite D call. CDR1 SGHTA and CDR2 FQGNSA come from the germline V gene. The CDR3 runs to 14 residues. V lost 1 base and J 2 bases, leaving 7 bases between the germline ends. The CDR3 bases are TGTGCCAGCAGCTTAGTAGGATACACAGATACGCAGTATTTT. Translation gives CASSLVGYTDTQYF.

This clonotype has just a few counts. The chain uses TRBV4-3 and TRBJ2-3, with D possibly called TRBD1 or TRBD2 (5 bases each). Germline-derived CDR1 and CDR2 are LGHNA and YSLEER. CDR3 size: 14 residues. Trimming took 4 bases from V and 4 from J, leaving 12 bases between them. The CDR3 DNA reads TGCGCCAGCAGCCCACGGGACCCGGCAGATACGCAGTATTTT. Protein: CASSPRDPADTQYF.

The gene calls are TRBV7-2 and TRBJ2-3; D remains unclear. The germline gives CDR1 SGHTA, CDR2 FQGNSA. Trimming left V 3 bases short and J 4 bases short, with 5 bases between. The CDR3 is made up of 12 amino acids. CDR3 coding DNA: TGTGCCAGCAGCTTTTTCCCAGATACGCAGTATTTT. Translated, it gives CASSFFPDTQYF.